The clone carrying this TCR beta chain came up a few times. What it binds is not known. The beta constant-region primer was an equimolar mix of two oligonucleotides covering TRBC1 and TRBC2. Nested alpha and beta constant-region primers with the SP2 primer drove four PCR rounds on ligated cDNA. TCRdb used MiXCR to reprocess the UMI-ligation and nested PCR reads, holding one entry per CDR3 protein. This sample has around 140,000 distinct CDR3 sequences, with 15% to 25% found just once. This sample stems from a study of naive and memory T cell subsets. Study results and caveats: Clonotypes here are unpaired alpha or beta chain sequences. Naive repertoires, especially CD8, held a few larger clonotypes, possibly memory cells re-expressing CD45RA. Diversity fell and Gini index rose from naive through CM, EM, EMRA.

The CDR3 runs to 14 residues. V trimming: 3 bases; J trimming: 6 bases; junction bases outside the gene matches: 4. From germline, CDR1 is MNHEY and CDR2 SMNVEV (reference sequence). Cells stained for CD3, CD4, CD8, CD45RA and CD27 were sorted into four subsets. This chain links TRBV27 with TRBJ1-5, with 8 bases aligning to TRBD1. This TCR came from a human donor in good health. Sequenced input: naive CD8+ T cells from blood. CDR3 amino acids: CASSFGTGGQPQHF. DNA for the CDR3: TGTGCCAGCAGTTTTGGGACAGGAGGTCAGCCCCAGCATTTT.